This TCR beta chain was captured in a study of PD-L1 blockade in urothelial cancer (dated by TCRdb to 2016 to 2017). The study in broad terms: Therapy was started in the mid-2010s for all patients, and atezolizumab 1,200 mg was administered intravenously every 3 weeks. Progression-free survival longer than 6 months counted as durable clinical benefit, and TCR features were additionally tested against both progression-free and overall survival. Blood samples gave a median of about 150,000 T cells and 80,000 to 95,000 unique TCRs, with a median clonality of about 0.078. In the same patients who had TCR sequencing, pretreatment tumors also underwent whole exome sequencing and RNA sequencing. TCR sequencing covered pretreatment tumor samples and matched, serially collected peripheral blood taken before and after atezolizumab treatment. Pretreatment blood TCR-seq was available for nearly 30 patients, at least one posttreatment blood collection was obtained for approximately 25 patients, and tumor TCR-seq was available for approximately 25 patients. Patients had an ECOG performance status of 0 or 1 and had received between 0 and 3 prior chemotherapy regimens. The study, an exploratory multi-omic analysis, examined somatic, immune and clinical correlates of response to PD-L1 blockade with atezolizumab in urothelial cancer. About 90% of the 29 patients were identified as males with urothelial cancer of bladder origin, and a prior smoking history was reported by 18 of 29 patients. Blood samples were analyzed at 3 weeks after treatment start (second dose) and at 6 weeks after treatment start. Durable clinical benefit was achieved by nine patients but not by the remaining 20.

Study-wide findings and limitations: Improved progression-free and overall survival was found to be associated with pretreatment peripheral blood TCR clonality below the median. At 3 weeks after the start of treatment, tumor-associated TCR clones in peripheral blood had expanded more in patients with durable benefit (n of about 20, p = 0.022). Because the sample size was small (n of about 30) and many of the analyses were exploratory, the results are meant to be hypothesis-generating.

This clone was recorded a few times. What this receptor recognizes is not known. Per-nucleotide qualities are absent, and no much larger clonotype sits a single base away. To estimate absolute template abundance from read counts, synthetic TCR analog templates were spiked into each PCR. The immunoSEQ assay used bias-controlled V and J gene primers to amplify TCRbeta CDR3 regions from genomic DNA. Sequencing of rearranged TCRbeta segments was done at approximately 20X coverage. The published analysis was carried out like this. Sequencing errors were corrected by clustering, and CDR3s were annotated against IMGT so that V, D and J genes could be assigned. Only productive TCRbeta rearrangements were used in downstream analyses, excluding out-of-frame or stop-codon sequences. To compute clonality, Shannon entropy was normalized by the log of the number of unique productive sequences and then subtracted from one. Clones differing between time points or between blood and tumor were identified by Fisher's exact test with Benjamini-Hochberg correction at adjusted p below 0.01. Sourced from immuneACCESS, this table was stored by TCRdb with only in-frame sequences that have V and J called. A share of the clones is absent; for the studies checked, an unresolved V gene accounts for under half, and the remainder has no known explanation. The V and J calls and the clone size are those of that table, but D and trimming were determined from the DNA. The sample data list tens of thousands of clones, and more than 80% of these were observed just once. 1% to 1.5% of the sample lies in the top ten.

Interpreted using the paper, the time point label stands for: pretreatment peripheral blood. The cohort comprised 29 patients with locally advanced or metastatic urothelial carcinoma treated at Memorial Sloan Kettering on a trial protocol. Peripheral blood mononuclear cells were collected from each patient pretreatment and during treatment, giving between 1 and 8 total time points per patient. The Qiagen DNeasy Blood extraction kit was used to purify genomic DNA from total PBMCs and tumor samples. PBMCs were collected pretreatment and during treatment, and were isolated and stored as previously described. The CDR3 numbers 13 residues from cysteine through phenylalanine. Only CDR3 DNA remains: 39 bases, in frame from the first base. Taken from the germline V gene (reference sequence), the CDR1 and CDR2 loops are SEHNR and FQNEAQ. V and J are truncated by 5 bases and 3 bases respectively, leaving an intervening sequence of 9 bases.

The source of this sequence is a man aged 50 to 59 with urothelial cancer. This specimen consisted of PBMCs, obtained around atezolizumab (anti-PD-L1) treatment. The sequence links TRBV7-9 to TRBJ2-3, and the D gene may be TRBD2, 5 bases matching. At the DNA level, the sequence is TGTGCCAGCAGCCCGAGAGGGACAGATACGCAGTATTTT. Its coded protein is CASSPRGTDTQYF. The full variable domain, with segments outside the CDR3 supplied by the reference TRBV7-9 and TRBJ2-3 proteins, appears as DTGVSQNPRHKITKRGQNVTFRCDPISEHNRLYWYRQTLGQGPEFLTYFQNEAQLEKSRLLSDRFSAERPKGSFSTLEIQRTEQGDSAMYLCASSPRGTDTQYFGPGTRLTVL.